Listed here are 32 T cell receptor beta chains from one sample, sequenced in a study of blood T cell repertoires in COVID-19. Method: immunoSEQ multiplex PCR; TCRdb's copy keeps in-frame clones and lacks some. The sample includes about 400,000 clones, about 90% of them seen just once. The sequencing input was PBMCs or T cells enriched from blood (not recorded which). The receptor source for this set is a woman aged 25 to 39 who had recovered from COVID-19.

This chain links TRBV27 with TRBJ2-7, with 10 bases lining up with TRBD2. The germline CDR1 and CDR2 sequences are MNHEY and SMNVEV (reference sequence). The CDR3 is 16 amino acids. V lost 7 bases, J lost 1 base, and 10 bases stayed unmatched. The CDR3 reads CASTPLAGGKSYEQYF. CDR3 DNA sequence: TGTGCCAGCACTCCTTTAGCGGGGGGTAAGTCCTACGAGCAGTACTTC.

V gene TRBV4-3 combines with J gene TRBJ2-7; maybe TRBD1 (5 bases). The CDR3 is 16 amino acids. CDR1 is LGHNA, CDR2 YSLEER, per germline. V was cut by 0 bases and J by 7 bases, with 19 bases left in between. CDR3 coding DNA: TGCGCCAGCAGCCAAGATTGGGGCAGGCCGCCTACGGAGCAGTACTTC. It specifies CASSQDWGRPPTEQYF.

This clone was observed a few times. V and J are TRBV24-1 and TRBJ2-7, with 9 bases that match TRBD2. Looked up from germline, CDR1 is KGHDR and CDR2 is SFDVKD. The J segment lost 5 bases and the V segment lost 2 bases, leaving 6 bases of the junction unmatched. CDR3 length equals 15 residues. The CDR3 coding sequence is TGTGCCACCAGTGATTCCGGGACTAGCAGGAACGAGCAGTACTTC. Protein: CATSDSGTSRNEQYF.

The rearrangement uses TRBV11-2 and TRBJ1-3; D perhaps matches TRBD1 (5 bases). The germline V gene has CDR1 SGHAT and CDR2 FQNNGV. CDR3 length: 14 residues. Trimming left V 1 base short and J 8 bases short, with 12 bases between. CDR3 residues: CASSLAGVKYTIYF. The CDR3 coding sequence is TGTGCCAGCAGCTTAGCGGGGGTGAAATACACCATATATTTT.

The chain joins TRBV4-1 to TRBJ1-2; D possibly corresponds to TRBD1 (5 bases). V lost 0 bases and J 8 bases, leaving 16 bases between the germline ends. CDR1 MGHRA and CDR2 YSYEKL come from the germline V gene. CDR3 length: 15 amino acids. The CDR3 region has the DNA TGCGCCAGCAGCCAAGAGCGGTTAGACAGAGGAGGCTACACCTTC. Its translation: CASSQERLDRGGYTF.

This clone was seen only once. The rearrangement links TRBV13 to TRBJ2-7; 12 nucleotides line up with TRBD2. CDR1 and CDR2 (germline): PRHDT, FYEKMQ (reference sequence). Trimming cost V 6 bases and J 7 bases; bases outside gene matches: 10. This CDR3 region has 15 residues. The CDR3 nucleotides read TGTGCCAGCAGTCCTCGGACTAGCGGGGACCGGGAGCAGTACTTC. Translating gives CASSPRTSGDREQYF.

V is TRBV28 and J is TRBJ2-2; 9 nucleotides match TRBD2. The CDR3 has 16 residues. The trim removed 4 bases at V and 5 bases at J, leaving 8 bases unmatched. CDR1 and CDR2 (germline): MDHEN, SYDVKM. The CDR3 coding sequence is TGTGCCAGCAGTTCGAACCCGACTAGCGGAACCGGGGAGCTGTTTTTT. It yields the protein CASSSNPTSGTGELFF.

This chain uses TRBV30 with TRBJ2-7, with 8 bases that match TRBD2. Losses at the gene ends were 0 bases for V and 0 bases for J; bases not matched to a gene: 1. Germline loops: CDR1 GTSNPN, CDR2 SVGIG (reference sequence). The CDR3 contains 14 residues. The CDR3 DNA is TGTGCCTGGAGTGTTAGCGGGACCTCCTACGAGCAGTACTTC. This sequence encodes CAWSVSGTSYEQYF.

This sequence joins TRBV28 and TRBJ1-1; weak D call: TRBD1 (6 bases). V lost 1 base, J lost 7 bases, and 13 bases lay in between. Germline V gives CDR1 MDHEN, CDR2 SYDVKM. The CDR3 is 14 residues long. In DNA form, the CDR3 reads TGTGCCAGCAGTTTATCGGCAGGGGTTCTTGAAGCTTTCTTT. It translates to CASSLSAGVLEAFF.

The chain combines TRBV13 with TRBJ2-3; D might be TRBD2 (6 bases). The CDR3 totals 14 residues. CDR1 is PRHDT, CDR2 FYEKMQ, per germline (reference sequence). V was shortened by 5 bases and J by 3 bases, with 12 bases between the two germline ends. In DNA, the CDR3 is TGTGCCAGCAGCCCCCGACTAGTGACAGATACGCAGTATTTT. It translates to CASSPRLVTDTQYF.

The gene calls are TRBV5-4 and TRBJ2-7; 11 nucleotides agree with TRBD2. Trimming cost V 3 bases and J 4 bases; bases outside gene matches: 6. Germline V gene sequence: CDR1 SGHNT, CDR2 YYREEE (reference sequence). CDR3 size: 15 residues. Here the CDR3 DNA reads TGTGCCAGCAGCTCCCCCGGGACTAGCGGATACGAGCAGTACTTC. Translation: CASSSPGTSGYEQYF.

This clone appeared a few times. This rearrangement joins TRBV6-4 to TRBJ2-7; D is unresolved. The CDR3 is 13 residues long. Trimming stripped 3 bases from V and 7 bases from J, with 13 bases between. Germline V gene sequence: CDR1 MRHNA, CDR2 SNTAGT. The chain's CDR3 is CASSDSSSGEQYF. The CDR3 DNA reads as TGTGCCAGCAGTGATAGCAGCTCCGGGGAGCAGTACTTC.

The J gene is TRBJ2-1, the V gene TRBV10-1; D may be TRBD2 (5 bases). Looked up from germline, CDR1 is WNHNN and CDR2 is SYGVQD (reference sequence). The CDR3 runs to 13 residues. Trimming took 6 bases from V and 3 from J, leaving 9 bases between them. The CDR3 DNA is TGCGCCAGCAGGATCCGGGACTACAATGAGCAGTTCTTC. It yields the protein CASRIRDYNEQFF.

V gene TRBV5-4 combines with J gene TRBJ1-3; D gene uncertain. Trimming removed 4 bases from V and 0 bases from J, with 11 bases in between. Germline V gene lookup returns CDR1 SGHNT and CDR2 YYREEE (reference sequence). The CDR3 is 15 amino acids. The CDR3 spells CASSLTGDSGNTIYF. The CDR3 nucleotides are TGTGCCAGCAGCCTAACCGGTGACTCTGGAAACACCATATATTTT.

The chain recombines TRBV9 with TRBJ2-7; possibly TRBD2 for D (5 bases). CDR3 length: 15 residues. The germline V gene encodes CDR1 SGDLS and CDR2 YYNGEE. The V and J ends lost 0 bases and 1 base respectively, with 11 bases between them. Here the CDR3 reads CASSVDDGGSYEQYF. CDR3 coding DNA: TGTGCCAGCAGCGTAGATGACGGAGGATCCTACGAGCAGTACTTC.

The chain joins TRBV5-1 to TRBJ2-3, with D possibly being TRBD2 (5 bases). CDR1 and CDR2 (germline): SGHRS, YFSETQ. V was trimmed by 0 bases and J by 4 bases, leaving 9 bases between them. The CDR3 sequence is 14 residues long. The chain's CDR3 is CASSLGGGSDTQYF. In nucleotides, the CDR3 is TGCGCCAGCAGCTTGGGAGGAGGCTCAGATACGCAGTATTTT.

This chain joins TRBV28 and TRBJ1-2; TRBD1 is a possible D gene (6 bases). Germline-derived CDR1 and CDR2 are MDHEN and SYDVKM. The CDR3 has 16 residues. V was clipped by 5 bases and J by 4 bases, with 20 bases between them. The CDR3 reads CASSIGSTGTSYGYTF. CDR3 bases: TGTGCCAGCAGTATCGGTTCGACAGGCACCAGCTATGGCTACACCTTC.

The V call is TRBV5-1, the J call TRBJ2-5; D perhaps matches TRBD1 (6 bases). V was clipped by 5 bases and J by 3 bases, with 20 bases between them. This CDR3 spans 16 amino acids. Germline V gene lookup returns CDR1 SGHRS and CDR2 YFSETQ. CDR3: CASSFRDTRNKETQYF. CDR3 in DNA: TGCGCCAGCAGTTTCCGGGACACCAGGAATAAAGAGACCCAGTACTTC. Combining the CDR3 with reference TRBV5-1 and TRBJ2-5 gives the whole variable domain KAGVTQTPRYLIKTRGQQVTLSCSPISGHRSVSWYQQTPGQGLQFLFEYFSETQRNKGNFPGRFSGRQFSNSRSEMNVSTLELGDSALYLCASSFRDTRNKETQYFGPGTRLLVL.

This chain links TRBV19 with TRBJ1-5; possibly TRBD1 for D (6 bases). CDR3 length equals 15 residues. Germline assignment: CDR1 LNHDA and CDR2 SQIVND (reference sequence). Trimming took 3 bases from V and 6 from J, leaving 15 bases between them. CDR3 in DNA: TGTGCCAGTAGTATCCCGCAGGGGTTGGCTCAGCCCCAGCATTTT. This codes for CASSIPQGLAQPQHF.

V usage is TRBV12-5 and J usage is TRBJ2-1; 9 bases agree with TRBD2. V shed 6 bases, J shed 8 bases, and the junction held 20 bases outside the gene matches. The CDR3 has 18 residues. The germline V gene encodes CDR1 LGHNT and CDR2 FRNRAP. CDR3 residues: CASGTGTLLAGGMDEQFF. The CDR3 DNA follows: TGTGCTAGTGGAACCGGCACGTTACTAGCGGGTGGAATGGATGAGCAGTTCTTC.

The J gene is TRBJ1-2, the V gene TRBV30; D uncertain. The V end lost 2 bases, the J end lost 4 bases, and 11 bases lay between the germline ends. The CDR3 extends over 13 amino acids. The V gene's germline CDR1 is GTSNPN and CDR2 SVGIG (reference sequence). The CDR3 here is CAWSRTPSYGYTF. The CDR3 bases are TGTGCCTGGAGTCGCACACCCAGCTATGGCTACACCTTC.

The J gene is TRBJ1-6, the V gene TRBV20-1, with 7 bases fitting TRBD1. The CDR3 is 16 amino acids. J lost 4 bases, V lost 3 bases, and 9 bases had no gene match. Germline V CDR1 and CDR2: DFQATT, SNEGSKA (reference sequence). The CDR3 loop is CSASGGRGTYNSPLHF. The CDR3 region has the DNA TGCAGTGCTAGTGGGGGCAGGGGGACATATAATTCACCCCTCCACTTT.

The chain uses TRBV18 and TRBJ1-1; 7 bases agree with TRBD1. The CDR3 spans 13 residues. The V gene's germline CDR1 is KGHSH and CDR2 LQKENI. V dropped 4 bases and J dropped 3; count of bases not matched to a gene: 2. CDR3 residues: CASSQGADTEAFF. In DNA form, the CDR3 reads TGTGCCAGCTCACAGGGGGCTGACACTGAAGCTTTCTTT.

The rearrangement uses TRBV3-1 (or the pseudogene TRBV3-2) and TRBJ1-5; D may be TRBD1 (6 bases). The ends were cut back, 3 bases at V and 0 bases at J, with 18 bases in the middle. CDR1 is LGHDT, CDR2 YNNKEL, per germline (reference sequence). This CDR3 is built from 18 residues. The CDR3 region has the DNA TGTGCCAGCAGCCAGAGTGGGACACGAGGCTATAGCAATCAGCCCCAGCATTTT. This codes for CASSQSGTRGYSNQPQHF.

This chain uses TRBV28 with TRBJ1-3; a weak D match, TRBD1 (5 bases). Germline-derived CDR1 and CDR2 are MDHEN and SYDVKM. CDR3 length equals 14 residues. V was cut by 2 bases and J by 2 bases, with 7 bases left in between. The CDR3 region is CASSLGGTGNTIYF. The DNA of the CDR3 is TGTGCCAGCAGTTTAGGGGGGACTGGAAACACCATATATTTT.

This clone has a single count. J is TRBJ1-3 and V is TRBV6-5, with 9 bases aligning to TRBD1. The CDR3 runs 15 residues. The V and J ends lost 4 bases and 4 bases, in that order; junction bases with no gene match: 5. Germline lookup yields CDR1 MNHEY and CDR2 SVGAGI. The CDR3 reads CASSLQGALGNTIYF. In DNA, the CDR3 is TGTGCCAGCAGTTTACAGGGGGCGCTAGGAAACACCATATATTTT.

The chain employs TRBV2 and TRBJ2-5; TRBD2 matches at 14 bases. Germline assignment: CDR1 SNHLY and CDR2 FYNNEI. The CDR3 contains 16 residues. V lost 3 bases and J lost 12; bases outside the gene matches: 12. CDR3 protein: CASSDLPGLAGGREYF. The CDR3 bases are TGTGCCAGCAGTGATTTACCCGGACTAGCGGGGGGCAGGGAGTACTTC.

The chain recombines TRBV11-3 with TRBJ1-1; no reliable D call. Germline-derived CDR1 and CDR2 are SGHNT and YENEEA. This CDR3 has 13 residues. V gave up 5 bases and J gave up 1 base, with 8 bases separating them. The CDR3: CASSPDWNTEAFF. CDR3 bases: TGTGCCAGCAGCCCGGACTGGAACACTGAAGCTTTCTTT. The full variable domain, completed using reference TRBV11-3 and TRBJ1-1, is EAGVVQSPRYKIIEKKQPVAFWCNPISGHNTLYWYLQNLGQGPELLIRYENEEAVDDSQLPKDRFSAERLKGVDSTLKIQPAELGDSAVYLCASSPDWNTEAFFGQGTRLTVV.

This sequence joins TRBV29-1 and TRBJ1-2, with 7 positions matching TRBD1. Germline-derived CDR1 and CDR2 are SQVTM and ANQGSEA. V lost 7 bases and J lost 3; bases outside the gene matches: 2. The CDR3 covers 11 residues. CDR3 sequence: CSAGQDYGYTF. CDR3 coding DNA: TGCAGCGCCGGACAGGACTATGGCTACACCTTC.

This chain joins TRBV5-4 and TRBJ2-3, with 8 bases aligning to TRBD2. Germline CDR1 reads SGHNT; CDR2 reads YYREEE (reference sequence). The CDR3 extends over 16 amino acids. V gave up 1 base and J gave up 2 bases; unmatched junction bases: 6. Here the CDR3 reads CASSLSSSGPTDTQYF. The CDR3 nucleotides are TGTGCCAGCAGCTTGTCGTCTAGCGGGCCCACAGATACGCAGTATTTT.

The J gene is TRBJ1-1, the V gene TRBV7-6; 10 bases line up with TRBD1. Germline V gives CDR1 SGHVS, CDR2 FNYEAQ. The CDR3 has 17 residues. V shed 5 bases, J shed 11 bases, and the junction held 20 bases outside the gene matches. In DNA form, the CDR3 reads TGTGCCAGCAGCCACAGCGACAGGGGGCGATCGTCTCGCGTGGCTTTCTTT. Residues: CASSHSDRGRSSRVAFF.

The chain couples TRBV6-4 to TRBJ2-1; a possible D gene is TRBD1 (6 bases). The CDR3 covers 17 residues. Germline values: CDR1 MRHNA, CDR2 SNTAGT. V lost 6 bases and J 5 bases, leaving 23 bases between the germline ends. The CDR3 region is CASSDYTGTQSNNEQFF. Here the CDR3 DNA reads TGTGCCAGCAGCGATTACACCGGGACACAGAGCAACAATGAGCAGTTCTTC.